Described below is a single T cell receptor beta chain sequence and its context. This record comes from a study of blood T cell repertoires in COVID-19. Whole-study context: The samples span acute and convalescent COVID-19 from the United States, Italy and Spain. PBMCs, B-cell-depleted T cells, or T cells were the source of the cDNA or gDNA that made up the material.

Trimming took off 10 bases at V and 0 bases at J, with 16 bases between the two ends. Germline V gene data show CDR1 as MNHEY and CDR2 as SVGAGI. CDR3 length: 15 residues. Source study methods: Estimation of nucleated cell counts relied on the amplification of reference gene primers. The assay was immunoSEQ multiplex PCR, and TCRdb's table has in-frame clones only and misses some. The V and J calls and clone size are taken from that table; D and trimming were inferred from the DNA. This sample yields around 200,000 clones, of which around 86% are seen a single time; 5.9% belongs to the top ten. The rearrangement links TRBV6-5 to TRBJ2-1; tentative D call: TRBD2 (5 bases). Sequencing used peripheral blood. This clonotype was sampled from a man older than 75 with acute or convalescent COVID-19. CDR3 loop: CATLRGRSSYNEQFF. In DNA form, the CDR3 reads TGTGCCACCCTCCGAGGGCGGAGCTCCTACAATGAGCAGTTCTTC.